The source of this TCR beta chain is a study of blood T cell repertoires in COVID-19. As for the study in general: Specimens from acute and convalescent COVID-19 originated in the United States, Italy and Spain. Sample material is recorded as cDNA or gDNA derived from T cells, B-cell-depleted T cells, or PBMCs.

Seattle patient enrollment occurred during active infection, with longitudinal follow-up thereafter. The trim removed 6 bases at V and 9 bases at J, leaving 6 bases unmatched. Per the germline V gene, CDR1 is MNHEY and CDR2 is SMNVEV (reference sequence). This CDR3 is 14 amino acids long. In the study's own analysis: The assay estimated nucleated cells by amplifying reference gene primers. This table comes from immunoSEQ multiplex PCR, and its TCRdb copy is limited to in-frame clones, with some not included. V, J and clone size reflect that table, while D and trimming were determined from the DNA. The profile covers around 310,000 clones, with 75% to 95% appearing a single time and nearly 7% taken by the ten largest.

This clonotype originated in a woman aged 25 to 39 with COVID-19, enrolled during active disease. The chain combines TRBV27 with TRBJ1-6, with 9 positions matching TRBD1. Sequencing input: peripheral blood. CDR3 loop: CASRGTGKGSPLHF. The CDR3 DNA reads TGTGCCAGCAGGGGGACAGGGAAAGGTTCACCCCTCCACTTT.